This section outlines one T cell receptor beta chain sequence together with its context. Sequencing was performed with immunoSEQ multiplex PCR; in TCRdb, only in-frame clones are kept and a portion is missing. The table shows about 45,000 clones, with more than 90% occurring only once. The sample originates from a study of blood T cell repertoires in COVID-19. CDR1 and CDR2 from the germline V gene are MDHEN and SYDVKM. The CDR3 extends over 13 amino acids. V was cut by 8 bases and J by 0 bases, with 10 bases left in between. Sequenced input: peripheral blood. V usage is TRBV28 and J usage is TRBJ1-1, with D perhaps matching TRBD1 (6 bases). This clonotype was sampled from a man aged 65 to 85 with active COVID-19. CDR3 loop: CASVGQMNTEAFF. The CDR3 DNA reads TGTGCCAGCGTCGGACAGATGAACACTGAAGCTTTCTTT. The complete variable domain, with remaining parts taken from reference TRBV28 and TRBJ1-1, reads DVKVTQSSRYLVKRTGEKVFLECVQDMDHENMFWYRQDPGLGLRLIYFSYDVKMKEKGDIPEGYSVSREKKERFSLILESASTNQTSMYLCASVGQMNTEAFFGQGTRLTVV.